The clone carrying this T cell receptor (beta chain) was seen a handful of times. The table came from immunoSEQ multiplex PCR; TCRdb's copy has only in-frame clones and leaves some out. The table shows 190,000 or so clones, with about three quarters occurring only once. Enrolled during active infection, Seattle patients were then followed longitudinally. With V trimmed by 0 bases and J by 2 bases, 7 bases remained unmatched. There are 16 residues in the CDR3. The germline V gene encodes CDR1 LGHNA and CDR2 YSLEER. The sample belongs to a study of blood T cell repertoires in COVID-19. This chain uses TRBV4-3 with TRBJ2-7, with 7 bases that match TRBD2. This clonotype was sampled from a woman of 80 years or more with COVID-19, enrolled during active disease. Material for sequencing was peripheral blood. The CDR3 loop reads CASSQDRGVSTYEQYF. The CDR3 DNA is TGCGCCAGCAGCCAAGATCGGGGGGTTTCGACCTACGAGCAGTACTTC.